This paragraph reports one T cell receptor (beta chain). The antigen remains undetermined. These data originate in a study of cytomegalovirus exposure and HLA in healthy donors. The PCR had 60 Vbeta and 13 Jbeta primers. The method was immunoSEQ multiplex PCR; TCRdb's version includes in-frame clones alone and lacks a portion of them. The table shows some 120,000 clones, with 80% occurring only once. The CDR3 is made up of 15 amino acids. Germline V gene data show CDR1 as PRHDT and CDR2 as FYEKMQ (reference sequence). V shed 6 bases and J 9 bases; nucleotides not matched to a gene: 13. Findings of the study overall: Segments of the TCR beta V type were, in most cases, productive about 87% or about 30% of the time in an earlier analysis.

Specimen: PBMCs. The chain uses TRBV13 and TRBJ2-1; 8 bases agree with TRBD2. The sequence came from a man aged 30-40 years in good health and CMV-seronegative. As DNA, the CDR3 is TGTGCCAGCAGGAACTGGGGGACTAGAGTAGCTGAGCAGTTCTTC. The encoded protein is CASRNWGTRVAEQFF. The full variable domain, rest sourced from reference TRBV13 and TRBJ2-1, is AAGVIQSPRHLIKEKRETATLKCYPIPRHDTVYWYQQGPGQDPQFLISFYEKMQSDKGSIPDRFSAQQFSDYHSELNMSSLELGDSALYFCASRNWGTRVAEQFFGPGTRLTVL.